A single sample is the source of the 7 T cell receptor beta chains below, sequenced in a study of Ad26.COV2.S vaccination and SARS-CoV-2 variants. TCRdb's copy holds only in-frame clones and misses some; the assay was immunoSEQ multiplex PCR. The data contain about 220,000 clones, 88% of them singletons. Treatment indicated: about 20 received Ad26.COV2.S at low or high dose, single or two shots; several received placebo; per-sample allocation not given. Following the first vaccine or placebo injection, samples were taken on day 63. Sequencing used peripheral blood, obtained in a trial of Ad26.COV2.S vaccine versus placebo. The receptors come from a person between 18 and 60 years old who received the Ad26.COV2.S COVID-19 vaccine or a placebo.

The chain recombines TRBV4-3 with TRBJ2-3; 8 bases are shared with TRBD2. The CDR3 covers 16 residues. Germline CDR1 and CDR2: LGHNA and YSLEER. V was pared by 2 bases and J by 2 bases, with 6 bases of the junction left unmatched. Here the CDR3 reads CASSQTGLAYTDTQYF. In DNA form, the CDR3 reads TGCGCCAGCAGCCAAACTGGACTAGCCTACACAGATACGCAGTATTTT.

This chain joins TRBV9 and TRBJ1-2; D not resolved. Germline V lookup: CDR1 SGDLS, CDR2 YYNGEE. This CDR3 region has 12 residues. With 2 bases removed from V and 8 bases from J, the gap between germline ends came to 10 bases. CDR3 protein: CASSVGVYGYTF. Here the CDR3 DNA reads TGTGCCAGCAGCGTCGGGGTCTACGGCTACACCTTC.

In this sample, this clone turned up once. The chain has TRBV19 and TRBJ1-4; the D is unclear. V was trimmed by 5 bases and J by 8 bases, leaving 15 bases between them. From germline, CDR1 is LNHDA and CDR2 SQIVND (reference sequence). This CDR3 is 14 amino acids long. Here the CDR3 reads CASSLDAREEKLFF. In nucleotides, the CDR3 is TGTGCCAGTAGTCTGGACGCCCGGGAGGAAAAACTGTTTTTT.

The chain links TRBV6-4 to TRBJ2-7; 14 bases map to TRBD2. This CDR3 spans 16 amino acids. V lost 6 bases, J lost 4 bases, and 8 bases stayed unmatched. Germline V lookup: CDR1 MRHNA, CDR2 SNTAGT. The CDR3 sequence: CASSEGLAGVRYEQYF. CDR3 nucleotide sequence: TGTGCCAGCAGCGAGGGACTAGCGGGAGTTAGGTACGAGCAGTACTTC.

CDR3 in DNA: TGCGCCAGCAGCCGGACACCAGCCCCCTCCTACGAGCAGTACTTC. Residues: CASSRTPAPSYEQYF. The genes are TRBV5-1 and TRBJ2-7, with D maybe TRBD1 (5 bases). Germline assignment: CDR1 SGHRS and CDR2 YFSETQ. V lost 4 bases, J lost 0 bases, and 14 bases lay in between. CDR3 length: 15 amino acids.

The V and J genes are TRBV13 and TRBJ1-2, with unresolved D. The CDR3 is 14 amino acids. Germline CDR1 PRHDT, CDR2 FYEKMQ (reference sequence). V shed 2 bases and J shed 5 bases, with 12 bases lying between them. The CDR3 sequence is CASSLFGLGYGYTF. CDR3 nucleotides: TGTGCCAGCAGCTTATTTGGGCTTGGTTATGGCTACACCTTC.

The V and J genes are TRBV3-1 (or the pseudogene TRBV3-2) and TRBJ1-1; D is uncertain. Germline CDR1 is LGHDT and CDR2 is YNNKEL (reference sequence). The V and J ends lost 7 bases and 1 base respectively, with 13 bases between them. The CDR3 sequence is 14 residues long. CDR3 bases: TGTGCCAGCACCGAGGCAGACAAGAACACTGAAGCTTTCTTT. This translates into CASTEADKNTEAFF.